These 14 T cell receptor beta chains were all obtained from the same sample, sequenced in a study of monozygotic twins with inflammatory bowel disease. Using the 5' RACE reads, TCRdb records one entry per CDR3 protein without DNA. The sample has fewer than 350,000 distinct CDR3 sequences. The specimen was blood. The receptors stem from a human donor with ulcerative colitis or Crohn's disease, or a healthy co-twin of an affected twin (not recorded which).

The V call is TRBV12-3 or TRBV12-4, the J call TRBJ2-5; TCRdb lists TRBD2, though no DNA is available to test this call. There are 12 residues in the CDR3. The CDR3: CASSTSGETQYF.

This chain joins TRBV30 and TRBJ2-1; TCRdb's D call, TRBD1, is unchecked because there is no DNA. The CDR3 is 13 amino acids. The germline CDR1 and CDR2 sequences are GTSNPN and SVGIG (reference sequence). CDR3 sequence reads: CAWRGGPYNEQFF.

The J gene is TRBJ2-7, the V gene TRBV6-5. Per the germline V gene, CDR1 is MNHEY and CDR2 is SVGAGI. The CDR3 covers 15 residues. This CDR3 reads CASSYSGFNTNEQYF.

The chain combines TRBV7-8 with TRBJ2-1; no DNA is available, so the TRBD1 call from TCRdb remains unchecked. In germline, CDR1 is SGHVS, CDR2 FQNEAQ. The CDR3 spans 14 residues. This CDR3 reads CASSLPGGVNEQFF.

The CDR3 loop reads CASSASGGSTDTQYF. This rearrangement joins TRBV9 to TRBJ2-3; TCRdb's D call, TRBD1, is unchecked because there is no DNA. The CDR3 is 15 amino acids. Germline-derived CDR1 and CDR2 are SGDLS and YYNGEE.

This rearrangement joins TRBV12-3 or TRBV12-4 to TRBJ1-6; TCRdb designates TRBD1, a call that cannot be tested without DNA. The CDR3 runs to 14 residues. Here the CDR3 reads CASSTQGNLSPLHF.

V gene TRBV12-3 or TRBV12-4 combines with J gene TRBJ1-1. The length of the CDR3 is 15 residues. CDR3 loop: CASSLALSQNTEAFF.

The chain joins TRBV6-5 to TRBJ2-1; lacking DNA, the TRBD1 call made by TCRdb goes unchecked. The CDR3 covers 13 residues. Germline CDR1 and CDR2: MNHEY and SVGAGI. CDR3 sequence reads: CASSTPRGAEQFF.

The chain has TRBV5-1 and TRBJ2-7; TCRdb's D call, TRBD1, is unchecked because there is no DNA. Germline CDR1 and CDR2: SGHRS and YFSETQ. This CDR3 contains 14 residues. The CDR3 protein is CASSAGTGGGEQYF.

V usage is TRBV6-5 and J usage is TRBJ1-5; TCRdb proposes TRBD1, but this gene call is untestable without DNA. This CDR3 is 17 amino acids long. Looked up from germline, CDR1 is MNHEY and CDR2 is SVGAGI. The CDR3 region is CASSIRDRGLGNQPQHF.

The chain combines TRBV7-6 with TRBJ2-1; with no DNA, the TCRdb D assignment of TRBD1 cannot be verified. Per the germline V gene, CDR1 is SGHVS and CDR2 is FNYEAQ. CDR3 length: 16 amino acids. The CDR3 loop is CASSQLTGSVYNEQFF.

The chain links TRBV18 to TRBJ2-3; TCRdb's D call of TRBD1 is untestable without DNA. The CDR3 runs 15 residues. Germline V gene sequence: CDR1 KGHSH, CDR2 LQKENI. This CDR3 reads CASSPTGDMPDTQYF.

The chain is built from TRBV7-9 and TRBJ2-1; TCRdb calls TRBD2, which cannot be checked without DNA. Germline CDR1 reads SEHNR; CDR2 reads FQNEAQ (reference sequence). The CDR3 extends over 11 amino acids. The chain's CDR3 is CASSPGTPLFF.

J is TRBJ2-3 and V is TRBV19; TCRdb lists TRBD1, though no DNA is available to test this call. This CDR3 is built from 14 residues. CDR1 LNHDA and CDR2 SQIVND come from the germline V gene (reference sequence). Here the CDR3 reads CASSIVRGIDTQYF.